This entry lists 9 T cell receptor beta chains sequenced from one sample in a study of cytomegalovirus exposure and HLA in healthy donors. The protocol was immunoSEQ multiplex PCR, while the TCRdb copy is restricted to in-frame clones and leaves out a portion. This table has some 320,000 clones, approximately 90% appearing once. What was sequenced was PBMCs. The receptors stem from a young woman in good health and CMV-seropositive.

The chain uses TRBV18 and TRBJ2-7; the match to TRBD1 covers 7 bases. The ends lost 4 bases at V and 1 base at J; junction bases unmatched: 7. Germline CDR1 KGHSH, CDR2 LQKENI. The CDR3 extends over 15 amino acids. The chain's CDR3 is CASSHLTGTSYEQYF. The DNA for the CDR3 is TGTGCCAGCTCACACCTGACAGGGACGTCCTACGAGCAGTACTTC.

The chain joins TRBV19 to TRBJ1-5, with no clear D. Germline values: CDR1 LNHDA, CDR2 SQIVND (reference sequence). V was trimmed by 6 bases and J by 4 bases, leaving 7 bases between them. This CDR3 has 12 amino acids. CDR3 coding DNA: TGTGCCAGTAGCTGGACGAATCAGCCCCAGCATTTT. This sequence encodes CASSWTNQPQHF.

On this clone: Other DNA sequences within the sample encode an identical CDR3. The chain couples TRBV9 to TRBJ2-7; D not certain. This CDR3 comprises 14 residues. CDR1 and CDR2 (germline): SGDLS, YYNGEE. V shed 0 bases and J shed 0 bases, with 7 bases lying between them. The CDR3 region has the DNA TGTGCCAGCAGCGTAGGCGGTAGCTCCTACGAGCAGTACTTC. Its translation: CASSVGGSSYEQYF.

This chain links TRBV11-3 with TRBJ2-2; 9 bases match TRBD1. V gave up 5 bases and J gave up 2 bases; unmatched junction bases: 12. The V gene's germline CDR1 is SGHNT and CDR2 YENEEA. There are 18 residues in the CDR3. The CDR3 DNA sequence: TGTGCCAGCAGCCTCACGATCCCGGGACAGGGCAACACCGGGGAGCTGTTTTTT. Translation: CASSLTIPGQGNTGELFF. The variable domain in full, completed from reference TRBV11-3 and TRBJ2-2, reads EAGVVQSPRYKIIEKKQPVAFWCNPISGHNTLYWYLQNLGQGPELLIRYENEEAVDDSQLPKDRFSAERLKGVDSTLKIQPAELGDSAVYLCASSLTIPGQGNTGELFFGEGSRLTVL.

The chain uses TRBV29-1 and TRBJ2-5, with 12 bases fitting TRBD1. The DNA end is a closer match to TRBJ2-7, so the J assignment may be wrong. The CDR3 runs to 14 residues. Germline loops: CDR1 SQVTM, CDR2 ANQGSEA. DNA of the CDR3: TGCAGCGTGGGGGGGACAGGGGGCCACCACGAGCAGTACTTC. It codes for CSVGGTGGHHEQYF.

The chain combines TRBV19 with TRBJ2-1; D is perhaps TRBD1 (5 bases). Germline CDR1 reads LNHDA; CDR2 reads SQIVND (reference sequence). Trimming cost V 7 bases and J 11 bases, with 12 bases left between them. CDR3 size: 11 residues. The CDR3 bases are TGTGCCAGTACTCTGGGGCCCCAGCAGTTCTTC. The encoded protein is CASTLGPQQFF.

The rearrangement links TRBV6-1 to TRBJ1-1, with unresolved D. Germline CDR1 is MNHNS and CDR2 is SASEGT. CDR3 length: 14 amino acids. The V gene lost 8 bases and the J gene lost 3 bases, with 16 bases spanning the gap. The CDR3 spells CASGESGIHTEAFF. CDR3 DNA sequence: TGTGCCAGCGGGGAGTCGGGGATCCACACTGAAGCTTTCTTT.

The chain is built from TRBV7-9 and TRBJ2-1; TRBD2 is a possible D gene (6 bases). CDR3 length equals 14 residues. Germline CDR1 reads SEHNR; CDR2 reads FQNEAQ (reference sequence). Trimming removed 2 bases from V and 9 bases from J, with 14 bases in between. CDR3 loop: CASSLTGVLGEQFF. DNA for the CDR3: TGTGCCAGCAGCTTAACGGGGGTTTTGGGTGAGCAGTTCTTC.

V is TRBV27 and J is TRBJ1-1; 7 bases map to TRBD1. Trimming removed 6 bases from V and 4 bases from J; junction bases left unmatched: 5. Looked up from germline, CDR1 is MNHEY and CDR2 is SMNVEV (reference sequence). CDR3 length equals 13 residues. CDR3: CASSSPGGTEAFF. CDR3 coding DNA: TGTGCCAGCAGCTCTCCAGGGGGCACTGAAGCTTTCTTT.